These 22 T cell receptor beta chains were sequenced from one sample in a study of T-cell reconstitution after alpha-beta-depleted transplantation in children. Preparation of the TCRbeta library was carried out with unique molecular identifiers. Via MiXCR, TCRdb re-called the PCR reads, giving one row per CDR3 protein. This sample has 200,000 to 250,000 distinct CDR3 sequences, with around 8.4% found just once. The sample consisted of PBMCs, mostly from graft donor cells, taken 360 days after TCRalphabeta/CD19-depleted stem cell transplant. These receptors all come from a male patient aged 2 to 10 who had a stem cell transplant for acute myeloid leukemia, so the T cells may come from the graft donor.

The chain combines TRBV5-1 with TRBJ1-2, with D possibly matching TRBD1 (6 bases). The ends were cut back, 7 bases at V and 3 bases at J, with 16 bases in the middle. The CDR3 runs to 14 residues. Germline V gene data show CDR1 as SGHRS and CDR2 as YFSETQ. CDR3 nucleotides: TGCGCCAGCCGGAAGGGGGTAATGGACTATGGCTACACCTTC. This codes for CASRKGVMDYGYTF.

This clonotype occurred many times. CDR3 bases: TGTGCCAGTACACCTATAGCGGGAAGCTCCTACGAGCAGTACTTC. It is translated as CASTPIAGSSYEQYF. This chain uses TRBV7-9 with TRBJ2-7; 8 nucleotides match TRBD2. Germline V lookup: CDR1 SEHNR, CDR2 FQNEAQ (reference sequence). V lost 9 bases and J lost 0; bases outside the gene matches: 10. CDR3 length equals 15 residues.

This clonotype was found a few times. J is TRBJ1-2 and V is TRBV12-3 or TRBV12-4; D perhaps matches TRBD1 (5 bases). Trimming cost V 3 bases and J 4 bases, with 21 bases left between them. The CDR3 loop spans 17 amino acids. The CDR3 bases are TGTGCCAGCAGTTTTATCGGGGGATCGGGCAGGTTCTATGGCTACACCTTC. Residues: CASSFIGGSGRFYGYTF.

This clonotype was detected many times. This chain links TRBV27 with TRBJ2-5; D remains ambiguous. The CDR3 spans 13 residues. V was cut by 5 bases and J by 4 bases, with 11 bases left in between. The V gene's germline CDR1 is MNHEY and CDR2 SMNVEV (reference sequence). DNA of the CDR3: TGTGCCAGCAGTCGTATTGGTTTAGAGACCCAGTACTTC. This gives the protein CASSRIGLETQYF.

This clonotype was seen many times. J is TRBJ2-3 and V is TRBV21-1; no DNA check was done on the table's D call, TRBD2. TRBV21-1 is described as a pseudogene. This CDR3 spans 17 amino acids. The CDR3 DNA sequence: TGTGCCAGCAGCAAAGGGGATCTAGCGGAACTTGCAGATACGCAGTATTTT. Translated, it gives CASSKGDLAELADTQYF.

Many counts were recorded for this clonotype. The CDR3: CSAGLAASKSSYNEQFF. The CDR3 DNA sequence: TGCAGCGCTGGACTAGCGGCTTCAAAAAGCTCCTACAATGAGCAGTTCTTC. The V gene is TRBV29-1, the J gene TRBJ2-1, with 10 bases fitting TRBD2. Germline V CDR1 and CDR2: SQVTM, ANQGSEA. V trimming: 7 bases; J trimming: 0 bases; junction bases outside the gene matches: 12. This CDR3 region has 17 residues.

The sample holds a few counts of this clonotype. This sequence joins TRBV5-1 and TRBJ1-1; TRBD1 matches at 8 bases. This CDR3 has 16 residues. CDR1 is SGHRS, CDR2 YFSETQ, per germline. Trimming at V came to 4 bases and at J to 0 bases, leaving 8 bases not matched to a gene. The CDR3: CASSPTGANMNTEAFF. The CDR3 DNA is TGCGCCAGCAGCCCGACAGGGGCCAACATGAACACTGAAGCTTTCTTT.

This clonotype showed up many times. The rearrangement joins TRBV9 to TRBJ2-5, with TRBD2 as a possible D gene (6 bases). V was trimmed by 3 bases and J by 6 bases, leaving 15 bases between them. Germline loops: CDR1 SGDLS, CDR2 YYNGEE. The CDR3 is 14 residues long. This CDR3 is CASSESGTAKTQYF. CDR3 in DNA: TGTGCCAGCAGCGAGTCCGGGACTGCGAAGACCCAGTACTTC.

This clonotype was recorded many times. The chain carries TRBV28 and TRBJ2-7; tentatively, D is TRBD1 (6 bases). CDR1 MDHEN and CDR2 SYDVKM come from the germline V gene. V was clipped by 0 bases and J by 0 bases, with 6 bases between them. The CDR3 contains 14 residues. CDR3 region: CASSLWDSSYEQYF. CDR3 coding DNA: TGTGCCAGCAGTTTATGGGACAGCTCCTACGAGCAGTACTTC.

This clonotype was counted many times. This chain links TRBV4-3 with TRBJ2-3; possible D gene TRBD1, 5 bases. Germline CDR1 and CDR2: LGHNA and YSLEER. Trimming took 0 bases from V and 0 from J, leaving 13 bases between them. This CDR3 is 17 amino acids long. Written as DNA, the CDR3 is TGCGCCAGCAGCCAAGATTTCTGGCAGGGAAGCACAGATACGCAGTATTTT. The encoded protein is CASSQDFWQGSTDTQYF.

The rearrangement uses TRBV11-2 and TRBJ2-1, with TRBD1 matching 10 bases. The CDR3 spans 17 residues. V was clipped by 3 bases and J by 8 bases; unmatched bases: 13. CDR1 SGHAT and CDR2 FQNNGV come from the germline V gene. The CDR3 DNA sequence: TGTGCCAGCAGCTTGGTTTTCTCCGGGACAGGGGTTTATGAGCAGTTCTTC. Its protein is CASSLVFSGTGVYEQFF.

This clonotype was seen repeatedly, ten times or more. The J gene is TRBJ1-2, the V gene TRBV28; D is ambiguous. CDR3 length: 11 amino acids. V was pared by 6 bases and J by 5 bases, with 7 bases between. Germline V gives CDR1 MDHEN, CDR2 SYDVKM. CDR3 nucleotides: TGTGCCAGCAGGCGATCATATGGCTACACCTTC. Translation: CASRRSYGYTF.

This rearrangement joins TRBV4-1 to TRBJ2-7; D unclear. Germline V gene lookup returns CDR1 MGHRA and CDR2 YSYEKL. Trimming cost V 0 bases and J 4 bases, with 13 bases left between them. The CDR3 consists of 15 residues. CDR3 region: CASSQDRPGRYEQYV. CDR3 sequence (DNA): TGCGCCAGCAGCCAAGATAGACCCGGCCGGTACGAGCAGTACGTC.

The chain carries TRBV12-3 or TRBV12-4 and TRBJ1-3, with a weak D call TRBD1 (6 bases). V lost 6 bases and J lost 0, with 15 bases in between. The CDR3 loop spans 16 amino acids. The chain's CDR3 is CASSRRQASSGNTIYF. The CDR3 bases are TGTGCCAGCAGCCGCCGACAGGCTAGCTCTGGAAACACCATATATTTT.

This clonotype has at least ten counts. V gene TRBV12-3 or TRBV12-4 combines with J gene TRBJ2-1; the D call may be TRBD1 or TRBD2 (5 bases each). V lost 3 bases, J lost 11 bases, and 26 bases lay in between. This CDR3 spans 17 amino acids. The CDR3 region is CASSFHNKRWDPTKQFF. The CDR3 bases are TGTGCCAGCAGTTTCCACAATAAGAGGTGGGACCCAACCAAGCAGTTCTTC.

This rearrangement joins TRBV5-1 to TRBJ2-6, with D possibly being TRBD1 or TRBD2 (5 bases each). Germline CDR1 and CDR2: SGHRS and YFSETQ. V lost 4 bases, J lost 0 bases, and 17 bases lay in between. This CDR3 is 18 amino acids long. The chain's CDR3 is CASSTRDPGFSGANVLTF. As DNA, the CDR3 is TGCGCCAGCAGCACCCGGGACCCGGGATTCTCTGGGGCCAACGTCCTGACTTTC.

This clonotype has a count of ten or more. The rearrangement links TRBV5-1 to TRBJ1-5; D is undetermined. The germline V gene has CDR1 SGHRS and CDR2 YFSETQ. Trimming cost V 2 bases and J 0 bases, with 3 bases left between them. CDR3 length: 13 amino acids. The CDR3 sequence is CASSFDSNQPQHF. The DNA for the CDR3 is TGCGCCAGCAGCTTCGATAGCAATCAGCCCCAGCATTTT.

This clonotype came up many times. The gene calls are TRBV5-1 and TRBJ2-3, with 14 bases lining up with TRBD2. Germline trimming cut 3 bases from V and 9 bases from J; bases unmatched to any gene: 12. The V gene's germline CDR1 is SGHRS and CDR2 YFSETQ. The CDR3 sequence is 17 residues long. The CDR3 DNA reads TGCGCCAGCAGCTCTTACTCCGGGACTAGCGGGAGAGGCACGCAGTATTTT. It is translated as CASSSYSGTSGRGTQYF.

This clonotype was counted only a few times. The V call is TRBV20-1, the J call TRBJ2-7; 7 positions match TRBD1. The ends lost 0 bases at V and 1 base at J; junction bases unmatched: 3. This CDR3 is built from 14 residues. Germline V gene data show CDR1 as DFQATT and CDR2 as SNEGSKA (reference sequence). The CDR3 region is CSARDQQGSYEQYF. The CDR3 nucleotides are TGCAGTGCTAGAGATCAACAGGGGTCCTACGAGCAGTACTTC.

The gene calls are TRBV18 and TRBJ2-2, with a tentative D call TRBD2 (6 bases). The CDR3 extends over 16 amino acids. V was trimmed by 6 bases and J by 0 bases, leaving 14 bases between them. Germline V gives CDR1 KGHSH, CDR2 LQKENI. In nucleotides, the CDR3 is TGTGCCAGCTCCCTTCCCGGGACTTCGAACACCGGGGAGCTGTTTTTT. The encoded protein is CASSLPGTSNTGELFF.

This clonotype appeared a few times. V gene TRBV28 combines with J gene TRBJ2-2; 7 bases line up with TRBD1. Germline lookup yields CDR1 MDHEN and CDR2 SYDVKM. The junction had 10 bases not matched to a gene; V was cut back by 6 bases and J by 12 bases. This CDR3 is built from 13 residues. CDR3 nucleotides: TGTGCCAGCAGCGAACCGGGACAGCTACAGCTGTTTTTT. This encodes CASSEPGQLQLFF.

This clonotype was seen a few times. The rearrangement uses TRBV12-3 or TRBV12-4 and TRBJ1-1, with 10 bases lining up with TRBD1. V lost 6 bases and J lost 3; bases outside the gene matches: 13. CDR3 length: 17 amino acids. CDR3: CASSTGLPGTGDTEAFF. CDR3 nucleotides: TGTGCCAGCAGCACCGGGTTACCCGGGACAGGGGACACTGAAGCTTTCTTT.